This T cell receptor beta chain was sequenced during a study of beta chain features in type 1 diabetes. Reverse transcribing all isolated RNA meant expressed TCRB transcripts were sequenced. Here immunoSEQ multiplex PCR was the method, and the copy in TCRdb shows in-frame clones only, minus some. The table has approximately 100,000 clones, approximately 39% seen once. Points from the study as a whole: Type 1 diabetes patients had moderately but significantly shorter TCRB CDR3s in all four CD4+ subsets. The study found fewer insertions and more deletions at VDJ junctions in type 1 diabetes patients.

Only a few counts were recorded for this clone. Its antigen is unknown. The CDR3 covers 14 residues. CDR1 is MGHDK and CDR2 is SYGVNS in the germline V gene. The V end lost 6 bases, the J end lost 0 bases, and 11 bases lay between the germline ends. The V gene is TRBV25-1, the J gene TRBJ1-1, with D possibly TRBD1 on 6 matching bases. Sample: stem cell memory CD4+ T cells from blood. The sequence derives from a woman younger than 35 in good health. The CDR3 DNA is TGTGCCAGCAGGAGGGGGGGTATGAACACTGAAGCTTTCTTT. This translates into CASRRGGMNTEAFF. Using reference TRBV25-1 and TRBJ1-1 for the parts outside the CDR3, the full variable domain is EADIYQTPRYLVIGTGKKITLECSQTMGHDKMYWYQQDPGMELHLIHYSYGVNSTEKGDLSSESTVSRIRTEHFPLTLESARPSHTSQYLCASRRGGMNTEAFFGQGTRLTVV.